These T cell receptor beta chains were read from a single sample in a study of blood T cell repertoires in COVID-19. Using immunoSEQ multiplex PCR, the repertoire was profiled, and TCRdb retains in-frame clones only, with some absent. The table lists approximately 160,000 clones, around four fifths of them singletons. Sequencing used peripheral blood. Every receptor here comes from a woman older than 75 with acute or convalescent COVID-19. Each CDR3 is given with its conserved first and last residue. Each record gives: clone size, V gene, J gene, CDR3 protein. Some rows mark clone size as missing; the rest say once, few, many or name a class of expanded clone.

>-|TRBV6-5|TRBJ1-4
CASSLFKDRNEKLFF
>-|TRBV7-6|TRBJ1-3
CASSLDQLATSGNTIYF
>once|TRBV5-1|TRBJ1-6
CASSPQGALDSPLHF
>-|TRBV28|TRBJ1-1
CASGTALYTEAFF
>few|TRBV5-4|TRBJ2-1
CASTPTGVIDEQFF
>few|TRBV28|TRBJ1-5
CASSLTGMGNQPQHF
>-|TRBV5-1|TRBJ2-1
CASSYRTGSDEQFF
>-|TRBV7-6|TRBJ1-4
CASSLEGPGGNEKLFF
>-|TRBV4-1|TRBJ1-5
CASSQDHRDNQPQHF
>-|TRBV5-8|TRBJ1-2
CASSLSGTGSTGGYTF
>-|TRBV7-9|TRBJ2-1
CASSLLGGVSYNEQFF
>few|TRBV4-1|TRBJ2-1
CASSQEPAGGYNEQFF
>-|TRBV15|TRBJ2-7
CATSRAGGGPLVYEQYF
>-|TRBV6-4|TRBJ2-1
CASSLETGGMVEQFF
>-|TRBV5-4|TRBJ2-7
CASSRVSTDEQYF
>few|TRBV6-6|TRBJ2-1
CATHPSGTSYNEQFF
>-|TRBV27|TRBJ1-6
CASSLLQPSDSPLHF
>-|TRBV5-5|TRBJ1-3
CASSLDQVPGNTIYF
>-|TRBV20-1|TRBJ1-2
CRVSDVGYTF
>-|TRBV10-3|TRBJ2-3
CAISESIAGGPADTQYF
>-|TRBV11-2|TRBJ2-5
CASSAGIFQETQYF
>-|TRBV9|TRBJ2-5
CASSVGPGTSGGIQETQYF
>-|TRBV1|TRBJ1-2
CTSSQDQTRYSYGYTF
>-|TRBV18|TRBJ1-5
CASSPQSVQPQHF
>-|TRBV19|TRBJ2-7
CASSYRDRGFEQYF
>-|TRBV18|TRBJ1-1
CASSPPGRPNTEAFF
>-|TRBV6-6|TRBJ2-2
CASSYEGQGNTGELFF
>once|TRBV6-2/TRBV6-3|TRBJ2-7
CASSYPSRPGSYEQYF
>-|TRBV3-1/TRBV3-2|TRBJ2-1
CASSQDWGGNEQFF
>-|TRBV2|TRBJ1-5
CASQGERSNQPQHF
>-|TRBV18|TRBJ2-5
CASSPPNSQETQYF
>once|TRBV28|TRBJ2-7
CASRERLAGNMPYEQYF
>-|TRBV11-2|TRBJ1-3
CASSPGNSGNTIYF
>-|TRBV9|TRBJ1-6
CASSVGGQSNSPLHF
>-|TRBV6-6|TRBJ1-1
CASSYTQGNTEAFF
>-|TRBV9|TRBJ1-5
CASSPGVGASNQPQHF
>-|TRBV16|TRBJ2-7
CASSQFVGGSYEQYF